Below, 28 T cell receptor beta chains from the same sample are listed, as sequenced in a study of technical replicates of blood from a handful of donors. Only in-frame clones appear in the TCRdb table, and some are missing; sequencing was by immunoSEQ multiplex PCR. This sample has some 68,000 clones, with 92% found just once. Input material: T cells isolated from PBMCs. Receptor source: a human donor in good health.

The chain couples TRBV6-1 to TRBJ1-1, with a possible D match to TRBD1 (6 bases). The CDR3 is 14 amino acids. Germline values: CDR1 MNHNS, CDR2 SASEGT. Deletions cut 6 bases from V and 0 bases from J, with 11 bases between. CDR3 amino acids: CASSARGMNTEAFF. The CDR3 coding sequence is TGTGCCAGCAGCGCCAGGGGAATGAACACTGAAGCTTTCTTT.

Details on this clone: Relative to the germline gene, one junction end is altered; a read error may explain this. The chain links TRBV9 to TRBJ2-3; a possible D gene is TRBD2 (6 bases). Germline values: CDR1 SGDLS, CDR2 YYNGEE. This CDR3 region has 15 residues. CDR3 sequence: CASREGLRGTDTQYF. The DNA of the CDR3 is TGTGCCAGCAGAGAGGGACTTAGGGGCACAGATACGCAGTACTTT.

V is TRBV28 and J is TRBJ2-7; D not certain. V gave up 3 bases and J gave up 1 base, with 10 bases separating them. This CDR3 is 14 amino acids long. From germline, CDR1 is MDHEN and CDR2 SYDVKM. For the CDR3, the DNA is TGTGCCAGCAGTTTGGTCTCCGAGTCCTACGAGCAGTACTTC. The encoded protein is CASSLVSESYEQYF. Using reference TRBV28 and TRBJ2-7 for the parts outside the CDR3, the full variable domain is DVKVTQSSRYLVKRTGEKVFLECVQDMDHENMFWYRQDPGLGLRLIYFSYDVKMKEKGDIPEGYSVSREKKERFSLILESASTNQTSMYLCASSLVSESYEQYFGPGTRLTVT.

V and J are TRBV18 and TRBJ1-3, with 7 bases that match TRBD1. V gave up 3 bases and J gave up 2 bases; unmatched junction bases: 13. Germline V gene lookup returns CDR1 KGHSH and CDR2 LQKENI. The CDR3 covers 18 residues. CDR3 in DNA: TGTGCCAGCTCACCTACGACAGGGCGCACCCGGACTGGAAACACCATATATTTT. It is translated as CASSPTTGRTRTGNTIYF.

This rearrangement joins TRBV27 to TRBJ1-4, with 7 bases that match TRBD1. There are 11 residues in the CDR3. Germline CDR1 MNHEY, CDR2 SMNVEV (reference sequence). Trimming took 7 bases from V and 7 from J; bases not matched to a gene: 0. The CDR3 DNA reads TGTGCCAGCAACAGGGGTGAAAAACTGTTTTTT. Protein: CASNRGEKLFF.

J is TRBJ2-7 and V is TRBV27; TRBD1 agrees at 7 bases. This CDR3 region has 15 residues. In germline, CDR1 is MNHEY, CDR2 SMNVEV (reference sequence). After removal of 2 bases from V and 0 bases from J, the junction contained 4 bases not matched to a gene. This CDR3 reads CASSLGTAYSYEQYF. The CDR3 DNA reads as TGTGCCAGCAGTTTAGGGACAGCCTACTCCTACGAGCAGTACTTC.

The chain recombines TRBV7-3 with TRBJ2-3, with TRBD1 matching over 8 bases. CDR1 and CDR2 (germline): SGHTA, FQGTGA. After removal of 5 bases from V and 1 base from J, the junction contained 2 bases not matched to a gene. The CDR3 totals 14 residues. The CDR3 protein is CASSGGQGTDTQYF. The CDR3 coding sequence is TGTGCCAGCAGCGGGGGACAGGGCACAGATACGCAGTATTTT.

The V and J genes are TRBV10-3 and TRBJ2-7; possibly TRBD1 for D (5 bases). Between the trimmed V and J ends, which lost 8 bases and 0 bases, there was a span of 11 bases. This CDR3 contains 13 residues. CDR1 and CDR2 from the germline V gene are ENHRY and SYGVKD. The chain's CDR3 is CAIRTPNSYEQYF. The CDR3 nucleotides are TGTGCCATCCGGACACCGAACTCCTACGAGCAGTACTTC.

CDR3 DNA sequence: TGTGCCAGCAGTTACCTTGAGGGTAATGAGCAGTTCTTC. Translation gives CASSYLEGNEQFF. This chain joins TRBV6-5 and TRBJ2-1; a possible D gene is TRBD2 (5 bases). V was pared by 2 bases and J by 7 bases, with 9 bases between. The CDR3 sequence is 13 residues long. Germline V lookup: CDR1 MNHEY, CDR2 SVGAGI.

The chain joins TRBV15 to TRBJ1-2; 7 bases match TRBD1. CDR1 LNHNV and CDR2 YYDKDF come from the germline V gene (reference sequence). There are 14 residues in the CDR3. The V segment lost 3 bases and the J segment 8 bases; nucleotides outside the gene matches: 9. Here the CDR3 reads CATSSVTTGYGYTF. CDR3 bases: TGTGCCACCAGCAGTGTTACGACAGGGTACGGCTACACCTTC.

The rearrangement joins TRBV27 to TRBJ2-1; D is ambiguous. The CDR3 has 11 residues. Germline CDR1 is MNHEY and CDR2 is SMNVEV (reference sequence). Trimming took 5 bases from V and 7 from J, leaving 6 bases between them. The CDR3 loop is CASSRGNEQFF. CDR3 nucleotide sequence: TGTGCCAGCAGTCGAGGTAATGAGCAGTTCTTC.

This rearrangement joins TRBV4-2 to TRBJ2-1, with no clear D. Germline V gene lookup returns CDR1 LGHNA and CDR2 YNFKEQ. This CDR3 is built from 14 residues. V lost 0 bases and J 10 bases, leaving 13 bases between the germline ends. The CDR3 sequence is CASSQDPSIWEQFF. In nucleotides, the CDR3 is TGTGCCAGCAGCCAAGATCCGTCTATTTGGGAGCAGTTCTTC.

This sequence joins TRBV9 and TRBJ2-1; 14 bases fit TRBD2. V shed 0 bases, J shed 0 bases, and the junction held 5 bases outside the gene matches. Germline CDR1 is SGDLS and CDR2 is YYNGEE. This CDR3 is built from 19 residues. The CDR3 DNA follows: TGTGCCAGCAGCGTAGCGGGACTAGCGGGAGTTCTCTCCTACAATGAGCAGTTCTTC. Residues: CASSVAGLAGVLSYNEQFF.

This sequence joins TRBV5-1 and TRBJ2-1, with D maybe TRBD1 (6 bases). Germline V gene data show CDR1 as SGHRS and CDR2 as YFSETQ. Trimming left V 3 bases short and J 3 bases short, with 13 bases between. This CDR3 contains 15 residues. This chain's CDR3 is CASSSTGSVYNEQFF. The CDR3 DNA sequence: TGCGCCAGCAGCTCAACAGGGTCGGTCTACAATGAGCAGTTCTTC.

The rearrangement links TRBV15 to TRBJ2-7, with D perhaps matching TRBD1 (7 bases). CDR1 is LNHNV and CDR2 is YYDKDF in the germline V gene (reference sequence). There are 15 residues in the CDR3. V was clipped by 3 bases and J by 1 base, with 13 bases between them. CDR3 amino acids: CATSRRDRLSYEQYF. The CDR3 nucleotides read TGTGCCACCAGCAGGCGGGACAGACTTTCCTACGAGCAGTACTTC.

V is TRBV11-2 and J is TRBJ1-1; D unresolved. The CDR3 extends over 12 amino acids. Per germline, CDR1 SGHAT and CDR2 FQNNGV. The V gene lost 5 bases and the J gene lost 5 bases, with 9 bases spanning the gap. DNA for the CDR3: TGTGCCAGCAGCCTGGCGGGGACTGAAGCTTTCTTT. Translation gives CASSLAGTEAFF.

V usage is TRBV6-5 and J usage is TRBJ1-1, with D hard to call. V lost 5 bases, J lost 1 base, and 14 bases lay in between. The CDR3 spans 15 residues. Germline-derived CDR1 and CDR2 are MNHEY and SVGAGI. CDR3 in amino acids: CASSVSTQWNTEAFF. DNA for the CDR3: TGTGCCAGCAGTGTTAGCACTCAATGGAACACTGAAGCTTTCTTT.

The chain recombines TRBV5-1 with TRBJ2-2, with 12 bases lining up with TRBD1. The CDR3 is 16 amino acids. The J segment lost 2 bases and the V segment lost 5 bases, leaving 4 bases of the junction unmatched. Germline V gene sequence: CDR1 SGHRS, CDR2 YFSETQ. The CDR3 DNA reads as TGCGCCAGCAGGGGACAGGGGGCGTTAAACACCGGGGAGCTGTTTTTT. This codes for CASRGQGALNTGELFF.

V is TRBV9 and J is TRBJ1-2, with D hard to call. CDR3 length: 14 amino acids. V was cut by 0 bases and J by 0 bases, with 6 bases left in between. Per germline, CDR1 SGDLS and CDR2 YYNGEE. CDR3 protein: CASSVGRANYGYTF. The CDR3 nucleotides are TGTGCCAGCAGCGTAGGTAGAGCTAACTATGGCTACACCTTC.

The CDR3 sequence is CASSQDESWAQGPDYGYTF. CDR3 in DNA: TGCGCCAGCAGCCAAGACGAATCGTGGGCCCAGGGCCCAGACTATGGCTACACCTTC. The chain employs TRBV4-3 and TRBJ1-2; D possibly corresponds to TRBD1 (5 bases). With 0 bases removed from V and 3 bases from J, the gap between germline ends came to 23 bases. CDR1 is LGHNA, CDR2 YSLEER, per germline. CDR3 length equals 19 residues.

The chain links TRBV29-1 to TRBJ2-3; D is perhaps TRBD1 (6 bases). Between the trimmed V and J ends, which lost 6 bases and 4 bases, there was a span of 20 bases. From germline, CDR1 is SQVTM and CDR2 ANQGSEA. CDR3 length equals 15 residues. The CDR3 nucleotides read TGCAGCGTCCCTTCCGGGACAAAAGTATCAGATACGCAGTATTTT. It specifies CSVPSGTKVSDTQYF.

This clone appeared once. The CDR3 DNA reads TGTGCCAGCAGCTTAGCTGGAGGGTCCGCTGTTCGGTTTTTT. Amino acids: CASSLAGGSAVRFF. The chain joins TRBV7-2 to TRBJ1-4, with D uncertain. The CDR3 is made up of 14 amino acids. V dropped 0 bases and J dropped 16 bases, with 18 bases sitting between them. From germline, CDR1 is SGHTA and CDR2 FQGNSA.

The V call is TRBV28, the J call TRBJ1-2, with TRBD1 matching 10 bases. J was trimmed by 2 bases and V by 6 bases; bases with no gene match: 3. Germline CDR1 is MDHEN and CDR2 is SYDVKM. This CDR3 is built from 14 residues. CDR3 nucleotide sequence: TGTGCCAGCAGGCTGACAGGGGGCAACTATGGCTACACCTTC. The encoded protein is CASRLTGGNYGYTF.

This chain links TRBV6-6 with TRBJ1-5, with D maybe TRBD1 (5 bases). The CDR3 runs to 13 residues. Germline-derived CDR1 and CDR2 are MNHNY and SVGAGI (reference sequence). Trimming removed 7 bases from V and 4 bases from J, with 11 bases in between. The CDR3 loop is CASTLGGNQPQHF. The CDR3 nucleotides are TGTGCCAGCACCTTGGGGGGAAATCAGCCCCAGCATTTT.

This clone has more than one count but fewer than ten. This chain connects TRBV2 to TRBJ1-1; maybe TRBD1 (5 bases). CDR1 and CDR2 (germline): SNHLY, FYNNEI. The CDR3 totals 13 residues. The ends were cut back, 5 bases at V and 6 bases at J, with 13 bases in the middle. The CDR3 here is CASSHGWGSEAFF. CDR3 DNA: TGTGCCAGCAGTCATGGTTGGGGCTCTGAAGCTTTCTTT.

The chain joins TRBV15 to TRBJ2-1, with 7 bases aligning to TRBD2. The CDR3 loop spans 17 amino acids. Losses at the gene ends were 1 base for V and 2 bases for J; bases not matched to a gene: 8. The germline V gene encodes CDR1 LNHNV and CDR2 YYDKDF (reference sequence). CDR3 in amino acids: CATSRGSGLAAYNEQFF. In DNA, the CDR3 is TGTGCCACCAGCAGAGGATCGGGGCTAGCGGCCTACAATGAGCAGTTCTTC.

The rearrangement uses TRBV12-5 and TRBJ1-2, with D hard to call. The germline CDR1 and CDR2 sequences are LGHNT and FRNRAP. Trimming took 0 bases from V and 0 from J, leaving 5 bases between them. The CDR3 covers 14 residues. CDR3 region: CASGLVPANYGYTF. For the CDR3, the DNA is TGTGCTAGTGGTTTGGTTCCAGCTAACTATGGCTACACCTTC.

The rearrangement links TRBV6-5 to TRBJ2-7; no definite D call. Per germline, CDR1 MNHEY and CDR2 SVGAGI. Trimming shortened V by 2 bases and J by 7 bases, and 6 bases separated the two germline ends. CDR3 length equals 11 residues. DNA of the CDR3: TGTGCCAGCAGTTACGGCACAGAGCAGTACTTC. This sequence encodes CASSYGTEQYF.